This is a list of T cell receptor beta chains from one sample in a study of blood T cell repertoires in COVID-19. Here immunoSEQ multiplex PCR was the method, and the copy in TCRdb shows in-frame clones only, minus some. The sample comprises about 190,000 clones, roughly 84% of which are singletons, and roughly 3.2% rests with the top ten. The source material was PBMCs or T cells enriched from blood (not recorded which). All receptors derive from a woman under 40 who had been exposed to COVID-19. The CDR3 runs from the conserved cysteine through the conserved F or W. Each record gives: clone size, J gene, V gene, D gene, CDR3 protein, CDR3 DNA. D genes are given only for firm matches. The size entry is marked missing in some rows and otherwise reads once, few, many or a size class.

>once|TRBJ1-2|TRBV9|-
CASSGSGINYGYTF
TGTGCCAGCAGCGGATCCGGGATTAACTATGGCTACACCTTC
>-|TRBJ2-1|TRBV9|TRBD1
CASSVRQGEGNEQFF
TGTGCCAGCAGCGTGAGACAGGGGGAGGGCAATGAGCAGTTCTTC
>-|TRBJ1-1|TRBV5-1|-
CASRGDIGDGNTEAFF
TGCGCCAGCAGAGGGGACATCGGAGACGGGAACACTGAAGCTTTCTTT
>-|TRBJ2-7|TRBV6-5|TRBD1
CASSWDSSEQYF
TGTGCCAGCAGCTGGGACAGCTCCGAGCAGTACTTC
>-|TRBJ2-1|TRBV24-1|-
CATSDSGAVAYNEQFF
TGTGCCACCAGTGATTCAGGAGCGGTTGCCTACAATGAGCAGTTCTTC
>-|TRBJ1-6|TRBV7-2|-
CASSRGSSPLHF
TGTGCCAGCAGCAGGGGCAGTTCACCCCTCCACTTT
>-|TRBJ2-5|TRBV5-1|-
CASTTRGQYQETQYF
TGCGCCAGCACGACACGAGGACAGTACCAAGAGACCCAGTACTTC
>-|TRBJ2-3|TRBV5-1|TRBD2
CASSKFILAGGHSTDTQYF
TGCGCCAGCAGTAAATTTATACTAGCGGGGGGTCATAGCACAGATACGCAGTATTTT
>-|TRBJ1-2|TRBV18|TRBD1
CASSAPGQSILHTF
TGTGCCAGCTCAGCCCCGGGACAGTCCATTTTGCACACCTTC
>-|TRBJ1-1|TRBV14|TRBD1
CASSLDRATEAFF
TGTGCCAGCAGTCTGGACAGGGCAACTGAAGCTTTCTTT